This TCR beta chain is from a study of blood T cell repertoires in COVID-19. As for the study in general: Acute-phase and convalescent COVID-19 samples originated in the United States, Italy and Spain. Sources were T cells, B-cell-depleted T cells, or PBMCs; the material itself was cDNA or gDNA.

Methods used by the authors: Estimation of nucleated cell counts relied on the amplification of reference gene primers. The repertoire was sequenced with immunoSEQ multiplex PCR; TCRdb's copy has only in-frame clones and lacks some. V, J and clone size are taken as reported in that table, and D and trimming were inferred from the DNA itself. The sample holds approximately 210,000 clones, about 86% seen once. This CDR3 comprises 16 residues. Germline CDR1 and CDR2: KGHDR and SFDVKD. V dropped 3 bases and J dropped 0 bases, with 11 bases sitting between them. The sequenced sample was peripheral blood. The rearrangement links TRBV24-1 to TRBJ2-1; no clear D. The TCR originated in a woman aged 65 to 85 with acute or convalescent COVID-19. The CDR3 nucleotides read TGTGCCACCAGTGATGCCAGTGAAAGCTCCTACAATGAGCAGTTCTTC. Its translation: CATSDASESSYNEQFF.